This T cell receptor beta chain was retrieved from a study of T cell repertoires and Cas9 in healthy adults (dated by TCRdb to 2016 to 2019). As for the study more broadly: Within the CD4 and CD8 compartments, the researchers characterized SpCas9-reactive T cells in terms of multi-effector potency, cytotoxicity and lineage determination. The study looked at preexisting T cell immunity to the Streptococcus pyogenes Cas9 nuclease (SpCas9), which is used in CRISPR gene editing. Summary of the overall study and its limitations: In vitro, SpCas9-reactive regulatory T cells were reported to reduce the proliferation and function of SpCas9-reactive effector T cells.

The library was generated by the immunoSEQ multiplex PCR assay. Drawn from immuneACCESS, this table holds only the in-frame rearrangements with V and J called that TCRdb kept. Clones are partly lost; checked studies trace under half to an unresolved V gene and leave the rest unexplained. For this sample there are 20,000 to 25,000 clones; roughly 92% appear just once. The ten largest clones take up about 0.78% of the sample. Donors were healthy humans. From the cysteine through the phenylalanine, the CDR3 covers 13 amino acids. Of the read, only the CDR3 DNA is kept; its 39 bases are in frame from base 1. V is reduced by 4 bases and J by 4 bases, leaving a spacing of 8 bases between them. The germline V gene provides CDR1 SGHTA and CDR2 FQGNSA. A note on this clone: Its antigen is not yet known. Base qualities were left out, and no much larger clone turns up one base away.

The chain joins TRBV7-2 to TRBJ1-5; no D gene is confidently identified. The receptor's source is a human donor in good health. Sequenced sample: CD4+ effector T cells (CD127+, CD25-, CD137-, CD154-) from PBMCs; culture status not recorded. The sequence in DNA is TGTGCCAGCAGCTACTCGAAGAATCAGCCCCAGCATTTT. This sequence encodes CASSYSKNQPQHF.